The text below deals with one T cell receptor beta chain. Using immunoSEQ multiplex PCR, the repertoire was profiled, and TCRdb retains in-frame clones only, with some absent. The data contain 1.6 million or so clones, around 97% of them singletons. These data come from a study of shared clonotypes between healthy human individuals. The sequencing input was naive CD4+ T cells sorted from blood. Regarding subset: CD45RA+ positively selected. This sequence was found in a man younger than 40 in good health.

CDR3 sequence: CASSSSGQGTDTQYF. For the CDR3, the DNA is TGTGCCAGCAGCTCCTCGGGACAGGGCACAGATACGCAGTATTTT. V usage is TRBV5-6 and J usage is TRBJ2-3, with 8 nucleotides matching TRBD1. The CDR3 contains 15 residues. V gave up 3 bases and J gave up 1 base; unmatched junction bases: 4. In germline, CDR1 is SGHDT, CDR2 YYEEEE.